This T cell receptor (beta chain) was profiled in a study of blood T cell repertoires in COVID-19. About the study: T cells, B-cell-depleted T cells, or PBMCs provided the cDNA or gDNA that served as material.

Methods used by the authors: Amplification of reference gene primers provided the estimated nucleated cell counts. Using immunoSEQ multiplex PCR, the repertoire was profiled, and TCRdb retains in-frame clones only, with some absent. That table supplies the V and J calls and clone size; D and trimming were determined from the DNA. This sample has about 190,000 clones, with roughly 80% found just once. Trimming left V 3 bases short and J 4 bases short, with 7 bases between. The CDR3 is made up of 12 amino acids. Germline loops: CDR1 SQVTM, CDR2 ANQGSEA. The chain recombines TRBV29-1 with TRBJ1-5; D not resolved. The sample was peripheral blood. This receptor was identified in a woman aged 35 to 49 with acute or convalescent COVID-19. This CDR3 reads CSVEVGNQPQHF. DNA of the CDR3: TGCAGCGTTGAGGTCGGGAATCAGCCCCAGCATTTT.